This T cell receptor beta chain was obtained from a study of T cell changes during pregnancy in multiple sclerosis. This clone was seen a single time. The CDR3 totals 14 residues. Germline V CDR1 and CDR2: ENHRY, SYGVKD. With 4 bases removed from V and 5 bases from J, the gap between germline ends came to 15 bases. TCRdb's copy holds only in-frame clones and misses some; the assay was immunoSEQ multiplex PCR. The table has under 95,000 clones, around 93% seen once. This chain joins TRBV10-3 and TRBJ2-7; maybe TRBD2 (7 bases). The sequences come from peripheral blood, collected in the second trimester of pregnancy. This receptor was obtained from a female donor in good health, enrolled as a control in a pregnancy study. CDR3: CAISVPGGTHEQYF. Here the CDR3 DNA reads TGTGCCATCAGTGTACCGGGGGGCACCCACGAGCAGTACTTC.